Listed below are T cell receptor beta chains from one sample, sequenced in a study of T cell clones after liver transplantation. Profiled with immunoSEQ multiplex PCR; TCRdb holds only in-frame clones, not every one. Here the sample spans tens of thousands of clones, about 71% being singletons. The source was CD4+ T cells from blood, collected at the approximately 15-month timepoint. These receptors were obtained from a human patient who received a liver transplant. Some T cells may arise from the graft donor. The CDR3 runs from the conserved cysteine through the conserved F or W. Fields, in order: V gene, J gene, clone size, D gene, CDR3 protein, CDR3 DNA. D genes are given only for firm matches. Some rows mark clone size as missing; the rest say once, few, many or name a class of expanded clone.

V: TRBV11-3
J: TRBJ2-2
size: few
D: NA
CDR3: CASSLGRGGELFF
DNA: TGTGCCAGCAGCTTAGGGCGGGGCGGGGAGCTGTTTTTT

V: TRBV28
J: TRBJ1-5
size: few
D: TRBD1
CDR3: CASSGQDFSNQPQHF
DNA: TGTGCCAGCAGTGGACAGGATTTTAGCAATCAGCCCCAGCATTTT

V: TRBV29-1
J: TRBJ2-3
size: NA
D: NA
CDR3: CSAGGRTDTQYF
DNA: TGCAGCGCGGGGGGCCGCACAGATACGCAGTATTTT

V: TRBV15
J: TRBJ2-3
size: NA
D: TRBD1
CDR3: CATSRDQGTGADTQYF
DNA: TGTGCCACCAGCAGAGATCAGGGGACAGGGGCAGATACGCAGTATTTT

V: TRBV13
J: TRBJ2-1
size: NA
D: TRBD2
CDR3: CASSFPPGTSGYNEQFF
DNA: TGTGCCAGCAGCTTCCCCCCCGGGACTAGCGGATACAATGAGCAGTTCTTC

V: TRBV4-1
J: TRBJ1-1
size: few
D: NA
CDR3: CASSQGILRRGGNTEAFF
DNA: TGCGCCAGCAGCCAAGGGATTCTCAGGAGAGGTGGGAACACTGAAGCTTTCTTT

V: TRBV30
J: TRBJ2-6
size: NA
D: NA
CDR3: CAWSVGSGANVLTF
DNA: TGTGCCTGGAGTGTGGGGTCTGGGGCCAACGTCCTGACTTTC

V: TRBV7-2
J: TRBJ2-3
size: NA
D: NA
CDR3: CASSLDRDTQYF
DNA: TGTGCCAGCAGCTTAGATAGAGATACGCAGTATTTT

V: TRBV7-9
J: TRBJ2-3
size: few
D: TRBD2
CDR3: CASSSSGVTDTQYF
DNA: TGTGCCAGCAGCTCTAGCGGGGTAACAGATACGCAGTATTTT

V: TRBV7-2
J: TRBJ2-7
size: NA
D: NA
CDR3: CASSPTGPYEQYF
DNA: TGTGCCAGCAGCCCCACGGGGCCCTACGAGCAGTACTTC

V: TRBV28
J: TRBJ2-2
size: NA
D: TRBD1
CDR3: CASSGQGAVTGELFF
DNA: TGTGCCAGCAGTGGTCAGGGGGCAGTCACCGGGGAGCTGTTTTTT

V: TRBV7-2
J: TRBJ2-5
size: NA
D: TRBD1
CDR3: CASSLAGTEETQYF
DNA: TGTGCCAGCAGCTTAGCCGGGACAGAAGAGACCCAGTACTTC

V: TRBV7-6
J: TRBJ2-3
size: NA
D: NA
CDR3: CASSSREADTQYF
DNA: TGTGCCAGCAGCTCACGAGAGGCAGATACGCAGTATTTT

V: TRBV11-2
J: TRBJ1-1
size: NA
D: NA
CDR3: CASYGQRMNTEAFF
DNA: TGTGCCAGCTATGGACAGCGTATGAACACTGAAGCTTTCTTT

V: TRBV11-3
J: TRBJ2-1
size: once
D: TRBD2
CDR3: CASSGSGAPENEQFF
DNA: TGTGCCAGCAGCGGTAGCGGGGCACCAGAAAATGAGCAGTTCTTC

V: TRBV6-4
J: TRBJ1-2
size: few
D: NA
CDR3: CASGGDGGYTF
DNA: TGTGCCAGCGGCGGAGATGGTGGCTACACCTTC

V: TRBV28
J: TRBJ2-3
size: NA
D: NA
CDR3: CASSSTGMGGDTQYF
DNA: TGTGCCAGCAGTTCTACAGGGATGGGTGGAGATACGCAGTATTTT

V: TRBV7-2
J: TRBJ1-4
size: NA
D: TRBD1
CDR3: CASSPGQGAHEKLFF
DNA: TGTGCCAGCAGCCCCGGACAGGGGGCGCATGAAAAACTGTTTTTT

V: TRBV7-9
J: TRBJ1-3
size: NA
D: TRBD1
CDR3: CASSLTGAGNTIYF
DNA: TGTGCCAGCAGCCTAACAGGGGCTGGAAACACCATATATTTT

V: TRBV15
J: TRBJ2-3
size: NA
D: TRBD1
CDR3: CATSRDRGTDTQYF
DNA: TGTGCCACCAGCAGGGACAGGGGGACAGATACGCAGTATTTT

V: TRBV5-5
J: TRBJ2-3
size: NA
D: NA
CDR3: CASSLGPKLDTQYF
DNA: TGTGCCAGCAGCTTGGGGCCTAAATTAGATACGCAGTATTTT

V: TRBV10-2
J: TRBJ1-1
size: once
D: TRBD1
CDR3: CASRGGTAENTEAFF
DNA: TGCGCCAGCAGAGGGGGGACAGCTGAGAACACTGAAGCTTTCTTT

V: TRBV4-3
J: TRBJ2-1
size: NA
D: NA
CDR3: CASSQVPPSDNEQFF
DNA: TGCGCCAGCAGCCAAGTGCCCCCAAGTGACAATGAGCAGTTCTTC

V: TRBV25-1
J: TRBJ2-3
size: once
D: NA
CDR3: CASSEYVSTDTQYF
DNA: TGTGCCAGCAGTGAATATGTCAGCACAGATACGCAGTATTTT

V: TRBV5-4
J: TRBJ1-2
size: NA
D: NA
CDR3: CASSGGGDRTIYGYTF
DNA: TGTGCCAGCAGTGGGGGGGGAGACAGAACGATCTATGGCTACACCTTC

V: TRBV7-2
J: TRBJ2-3
size: NA
D: TRBD1
CDR3: CASSLGQGSTDTQYF
DNA: TGTGCCAGCAGCCTGGGACAGGGTAGCACAGATACGCAGTATTTT

V: TRBV13
J: TRBJ2-1
size: NA
D: TRBD2
CDR3: CASSLGSSGSKLGEQFF
DNA: TGTGCCAGCAGCTTAGGTTCCAGCGGGAGTAAGTTGGGTGAGCAGTTCTTC

V: TRBV18
J: TRBJ2-1
size: NA
D: TRBD2
CDR3: CASSPSVTSVRGEQFF
DNA: TGTGCCAGCTCACCATCTGTCACTAGCGTGAGAGGTGAGCAGTTCTTC